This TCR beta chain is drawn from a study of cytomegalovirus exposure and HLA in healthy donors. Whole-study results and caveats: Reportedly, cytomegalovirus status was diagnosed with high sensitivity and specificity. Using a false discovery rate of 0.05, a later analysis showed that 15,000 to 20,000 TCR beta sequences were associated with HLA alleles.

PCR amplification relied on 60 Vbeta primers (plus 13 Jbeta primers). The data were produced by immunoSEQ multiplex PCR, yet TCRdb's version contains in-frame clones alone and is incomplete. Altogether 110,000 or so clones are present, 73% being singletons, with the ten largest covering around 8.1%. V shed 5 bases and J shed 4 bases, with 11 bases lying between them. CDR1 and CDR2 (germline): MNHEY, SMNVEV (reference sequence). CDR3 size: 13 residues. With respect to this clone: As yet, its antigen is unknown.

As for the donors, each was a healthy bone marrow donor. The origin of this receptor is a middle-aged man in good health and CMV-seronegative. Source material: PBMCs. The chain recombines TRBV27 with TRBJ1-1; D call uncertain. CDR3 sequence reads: CASSPGRGTEAFF. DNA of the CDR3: TGTGCCAGCAGTCCCGGACGGGGCACTGAAGCTTTCTTT.